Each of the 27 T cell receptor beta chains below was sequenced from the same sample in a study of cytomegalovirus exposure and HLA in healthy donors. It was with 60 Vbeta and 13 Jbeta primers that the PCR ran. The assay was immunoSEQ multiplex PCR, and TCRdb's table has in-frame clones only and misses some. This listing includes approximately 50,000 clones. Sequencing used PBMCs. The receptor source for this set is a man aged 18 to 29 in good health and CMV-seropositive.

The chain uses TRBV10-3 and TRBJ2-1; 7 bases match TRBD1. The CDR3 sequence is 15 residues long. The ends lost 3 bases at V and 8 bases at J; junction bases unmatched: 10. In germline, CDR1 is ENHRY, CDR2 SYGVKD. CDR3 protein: CAISDSPGQHYEQFF. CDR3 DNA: TGTGCCATCAGTGATTCACCGGGACAGCACTATGAGCAGTTCTTC.

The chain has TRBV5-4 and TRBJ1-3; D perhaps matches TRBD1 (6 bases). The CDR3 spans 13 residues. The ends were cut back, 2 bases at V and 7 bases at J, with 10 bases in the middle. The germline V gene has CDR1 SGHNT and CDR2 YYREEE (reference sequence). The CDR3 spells CASSLQGTNTIYF. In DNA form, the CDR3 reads TGTGCCAGCAGCTTACAGGGAACGAACACCATATATTTT.

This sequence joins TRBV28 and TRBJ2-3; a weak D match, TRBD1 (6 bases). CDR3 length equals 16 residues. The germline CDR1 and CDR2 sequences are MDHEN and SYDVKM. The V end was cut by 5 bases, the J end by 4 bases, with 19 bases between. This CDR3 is CASSPPRGGSSDTQYF. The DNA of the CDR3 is TGTGCCAGCAGTCCTCCTCGAGGGGGTTCATCAGATACGCAGTATTTT.

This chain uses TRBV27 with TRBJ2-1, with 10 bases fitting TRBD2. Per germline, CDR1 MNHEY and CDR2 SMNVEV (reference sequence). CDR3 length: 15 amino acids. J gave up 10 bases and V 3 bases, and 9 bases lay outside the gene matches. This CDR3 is CASSFNLAGVYEQFF. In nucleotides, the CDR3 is TGTGCCAGCAGTTTTAATCTAGCGGGAGTCTACGAGCAGTTCTTC.

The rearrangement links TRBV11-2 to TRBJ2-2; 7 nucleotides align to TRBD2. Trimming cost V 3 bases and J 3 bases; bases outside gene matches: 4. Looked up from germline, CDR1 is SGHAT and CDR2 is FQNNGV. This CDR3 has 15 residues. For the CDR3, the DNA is TGTGCCAGCAGCTTTGGTCGGGGGGACACCGGGGAGCTGTTTTTT. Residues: CASSFGRGDTGELFF.

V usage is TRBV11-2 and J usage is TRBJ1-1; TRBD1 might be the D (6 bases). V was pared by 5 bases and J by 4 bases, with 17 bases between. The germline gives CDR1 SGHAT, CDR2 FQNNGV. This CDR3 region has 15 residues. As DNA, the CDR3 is TGTGCCAGCAGCGGGCAGTCAGGGGTGGGCACTGAAGCTTTCTTT. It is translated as CASSGQSGVGTEAFF.

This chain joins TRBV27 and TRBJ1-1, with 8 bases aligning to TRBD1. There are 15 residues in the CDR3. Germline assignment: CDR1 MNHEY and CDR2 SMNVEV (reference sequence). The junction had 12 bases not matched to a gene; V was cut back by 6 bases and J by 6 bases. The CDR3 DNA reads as TGTGCCAGCAGGGACAGGGTGAGTAGGACGGCTGAAGCTTTCTTT. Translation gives CASRDRVSRTAEAFF.

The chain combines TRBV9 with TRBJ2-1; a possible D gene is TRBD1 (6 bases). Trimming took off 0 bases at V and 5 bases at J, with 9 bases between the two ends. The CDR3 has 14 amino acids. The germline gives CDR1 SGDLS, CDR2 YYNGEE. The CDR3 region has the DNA TGTGCCAGCAGCGTAGGAACAGGGCACAATGAGCAGTTCTTC. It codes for CASSVGTGHNEQFF. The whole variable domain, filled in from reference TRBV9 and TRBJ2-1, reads DSGVTQTPKHLITATGQRVTLRCSPRSGDLSVYWYQQSLDQGLQFLIQYYNGEERAKGNILERFSAQQFPDLHSELNLSSLELGDSALYFCASSVGTGHNEQFFGPGTRLTVL.

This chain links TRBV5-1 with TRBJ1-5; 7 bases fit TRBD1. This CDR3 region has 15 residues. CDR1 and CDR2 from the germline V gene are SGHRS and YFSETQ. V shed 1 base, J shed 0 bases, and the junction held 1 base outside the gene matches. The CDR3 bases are TGCGCCAGCAGCTTGTGGGACAGTAGCAATCAGCCCCAGCATTTT. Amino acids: CASSLWDSSNQPQHF. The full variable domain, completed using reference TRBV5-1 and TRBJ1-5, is KAGVTQTPRYLIKTRGQQVTLSCSPISGHRSVSWYQQTPGQGLQFLFEYFSETQRNKGNFPGRFSGRQFSNSRSEMNVSTLELGDSALYLCASSLWDSSNQPQHFGDGTRLSIL.

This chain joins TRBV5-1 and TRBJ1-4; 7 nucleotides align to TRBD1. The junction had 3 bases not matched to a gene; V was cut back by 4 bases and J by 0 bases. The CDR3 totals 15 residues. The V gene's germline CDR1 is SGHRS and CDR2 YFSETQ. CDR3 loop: CASSQTGATNEKLFF. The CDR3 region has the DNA TGCGCCAGCAGCCAAACAGGGGCAACTAATGAAAAACTGTTTTTT.

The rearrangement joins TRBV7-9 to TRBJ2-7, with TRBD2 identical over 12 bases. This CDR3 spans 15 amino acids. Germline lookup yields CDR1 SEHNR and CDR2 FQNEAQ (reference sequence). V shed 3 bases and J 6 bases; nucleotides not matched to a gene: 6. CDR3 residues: CASSFLGLAGLEQYF. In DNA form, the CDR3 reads TGTGCCAGCAGCTTTTTGGGACTAGCGGGTCTCGAGCAGTACTTC.

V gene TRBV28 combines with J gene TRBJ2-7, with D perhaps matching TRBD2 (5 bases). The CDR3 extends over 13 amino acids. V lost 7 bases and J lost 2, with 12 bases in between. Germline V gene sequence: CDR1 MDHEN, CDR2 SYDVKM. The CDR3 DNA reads TGTGCCAGCACCTCCGAGGGTCCCTACGAGCAGTACTTC. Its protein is CASTSEGPYEQYF.

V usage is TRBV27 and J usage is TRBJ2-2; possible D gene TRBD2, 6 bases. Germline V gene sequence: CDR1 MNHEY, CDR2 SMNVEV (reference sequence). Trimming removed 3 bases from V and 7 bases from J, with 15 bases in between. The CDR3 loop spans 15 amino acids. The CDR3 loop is CASSFAGRMGGELFF. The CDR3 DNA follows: TGTGCCAGCAGTTTTGCGGGAAGAATGGGCGGGGAGCTGTTTTTT.

Written as DNA, the CDR3 is TGCGCCAGCAGTGCCCCGCGTCCGCTCATCTACGAGCAGTACTTC. Residues: CASSAPRPLIYEQYF. The V gene is TRBV10-1, the J gene TRBJ2-5; D is undetermined. The J call could be wrong; TRBJ2-7 is a better fit for the DNA end. The CDR3 sequence is 15 residues long. CDR1 and CDR2 from the germline V gene are WNHNN and SYGVQD (reference sequence).

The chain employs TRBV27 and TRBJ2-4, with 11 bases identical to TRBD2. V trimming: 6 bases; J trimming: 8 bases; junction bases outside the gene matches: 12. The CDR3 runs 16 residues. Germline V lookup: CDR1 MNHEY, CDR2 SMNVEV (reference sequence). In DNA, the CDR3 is TGTGCCAGCAGCCGTTGGACTAGCGGGCAGCGGGACATTCAGTACTTC. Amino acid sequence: CASSRWTSGQRDIQYF.

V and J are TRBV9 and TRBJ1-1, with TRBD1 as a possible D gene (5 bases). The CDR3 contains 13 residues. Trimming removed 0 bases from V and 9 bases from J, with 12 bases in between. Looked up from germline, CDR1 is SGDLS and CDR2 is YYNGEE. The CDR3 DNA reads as TGTGCCAGCAGCGTAGGGACCCAGGGAAAAGCTTTCTTT. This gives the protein CASSVGTQGKAFF.

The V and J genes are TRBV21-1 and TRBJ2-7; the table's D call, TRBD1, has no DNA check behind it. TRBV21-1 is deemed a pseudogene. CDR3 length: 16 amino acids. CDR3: CANWKRQGAISYEQYF. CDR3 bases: TGTGCCAATTGGAAACGACAGGGAGCAATATCCTACGAGCAGTACTTC.

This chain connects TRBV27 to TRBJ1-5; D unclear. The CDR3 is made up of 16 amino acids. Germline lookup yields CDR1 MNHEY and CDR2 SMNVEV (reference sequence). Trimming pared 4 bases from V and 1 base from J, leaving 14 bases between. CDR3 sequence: CASSSRGYGSNQPQHF. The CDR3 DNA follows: TGTGCCAGCAGTTCCCGGGGTTATGGAAGCAATCAGCCCCAGCATTTT.

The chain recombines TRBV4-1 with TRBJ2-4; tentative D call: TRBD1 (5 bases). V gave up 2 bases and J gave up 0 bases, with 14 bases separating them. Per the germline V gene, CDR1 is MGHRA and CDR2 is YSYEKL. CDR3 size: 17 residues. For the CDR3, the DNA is TGCGCCAGCAGCCAACCCTACAGGAATCTAGCCAAAAACATTCAGTACTTC. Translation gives CASSQPYRNLAKNIQYF.

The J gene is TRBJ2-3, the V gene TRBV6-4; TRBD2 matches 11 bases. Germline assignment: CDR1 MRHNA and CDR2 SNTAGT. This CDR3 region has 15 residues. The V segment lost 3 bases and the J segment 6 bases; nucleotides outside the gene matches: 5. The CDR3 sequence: CASSETSGSGDTQYF. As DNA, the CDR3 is TGTGCCAGCAGTGAAACTAGCGGGAGCGGGGATACGCAGTATTTT.

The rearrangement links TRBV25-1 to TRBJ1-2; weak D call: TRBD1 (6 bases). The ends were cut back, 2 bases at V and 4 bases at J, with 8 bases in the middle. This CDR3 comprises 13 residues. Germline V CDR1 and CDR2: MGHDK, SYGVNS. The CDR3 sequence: CASSEGGVYGYTF. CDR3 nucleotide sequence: TGTGCCAGCAGTGAAGGGGGCGTCTATGGCTACACCTTC.

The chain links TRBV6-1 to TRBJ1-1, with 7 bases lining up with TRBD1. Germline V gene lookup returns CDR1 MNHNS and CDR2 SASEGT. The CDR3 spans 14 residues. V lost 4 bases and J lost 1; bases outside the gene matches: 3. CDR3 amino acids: CASSGTGANTEAFF. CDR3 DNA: TGTGCCAGCAGTGGTACAGGGGCGAACACTGAAGCTTTCTTT.

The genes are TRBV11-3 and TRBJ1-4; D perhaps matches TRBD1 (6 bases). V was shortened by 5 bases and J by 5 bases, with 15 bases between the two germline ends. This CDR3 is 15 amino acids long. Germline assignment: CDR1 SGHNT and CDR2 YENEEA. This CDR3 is CASSHPGHSNEKLFF. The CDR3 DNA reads TGTGCCAGCAGCCACCCGGGACACTCCAATGAAAAACTGTTTTTT.

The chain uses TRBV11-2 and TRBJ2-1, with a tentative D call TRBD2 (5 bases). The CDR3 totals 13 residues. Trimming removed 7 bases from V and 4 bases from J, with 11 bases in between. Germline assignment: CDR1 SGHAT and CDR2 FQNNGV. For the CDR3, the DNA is TGTGCCAGCACTCCCAGACTATACAATGAGCAGTTCTTC. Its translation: CASTPRLYNEQFF.

The DNA of the CDR3 is TGTGCCAGCAGTTCCGGGACTAGTCTCTACAATGAGCAGTTCTTC. Amino acids: CASSSGTSLYNEQFF. The V and J genes are TRBV28 and TRBJ2-1; 8 bases match TRBD2. Germline V gene data show CDR1 as MDHEN and CDR2 as SYDVKM. V gave up 4 bases and J gave up 3 bases; unmatched junction bases: 5. This CDR3 has 15 amino acids.

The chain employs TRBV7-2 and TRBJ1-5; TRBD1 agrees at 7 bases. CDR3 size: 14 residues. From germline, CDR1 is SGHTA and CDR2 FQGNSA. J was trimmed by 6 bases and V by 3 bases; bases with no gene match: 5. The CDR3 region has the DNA TGTGCCAGCAGCTTCGACAGGGTAGGTCAGCCCCAGCATTTT. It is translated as CASSFDRVGQPQHF.

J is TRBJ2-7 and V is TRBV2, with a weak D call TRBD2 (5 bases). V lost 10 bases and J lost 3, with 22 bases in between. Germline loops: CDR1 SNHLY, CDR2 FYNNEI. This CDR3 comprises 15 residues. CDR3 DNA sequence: TGTGCCACCCGCCTGGAGGCAGGAGTTATCTACGAGCAGTACTTC. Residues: CATRLEAGVIYEQYF. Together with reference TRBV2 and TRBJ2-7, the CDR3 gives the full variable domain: EPEVTQTPSHQVTQMGQEVILRCVPISNHLYFYWYRQILGQKVEFLVSFYNNEISEKSEIFDDQFSVERPDGSNFTLKIRSTKLEDSAMYFCATRLEAGVIYEQYFGPGTRLTVT.